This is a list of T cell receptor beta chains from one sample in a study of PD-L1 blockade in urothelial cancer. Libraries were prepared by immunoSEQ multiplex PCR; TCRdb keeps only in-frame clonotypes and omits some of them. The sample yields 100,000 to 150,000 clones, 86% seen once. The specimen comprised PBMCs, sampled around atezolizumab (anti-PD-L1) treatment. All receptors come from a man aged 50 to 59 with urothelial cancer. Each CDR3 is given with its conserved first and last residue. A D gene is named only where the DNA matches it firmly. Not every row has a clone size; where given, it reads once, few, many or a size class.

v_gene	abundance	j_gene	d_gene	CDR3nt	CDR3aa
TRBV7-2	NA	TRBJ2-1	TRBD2	TGTGCCAGCAGTTCTGAGGGACTAGCGGGCAATGAGCAGTTCTTC	CASSSEGLAGNEQFF
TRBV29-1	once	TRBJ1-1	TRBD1	TGCAGCGTCGGCCGGACAGGTAAAGCTTTCTTT	CSVGRTGKAFF
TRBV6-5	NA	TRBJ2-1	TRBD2	TGTGCCAGCAGTCGAGGACTAGCGGGAAAAAATGAGCAGTTCTTC	CASSRGLAGKNEQFF
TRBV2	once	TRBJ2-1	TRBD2	TGTGCCAGCAGTGAACGATGGGGCGGGAGCTCCTACAATGAGCAGTTCTTC	CASSERWGGSSYNEQFF
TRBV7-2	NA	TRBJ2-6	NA	TGTGCCAGCAGCATCGGACAGAGCTCTGGGGCCAACGTCCTGACTTTC	CASSIGQSSGANVLTF
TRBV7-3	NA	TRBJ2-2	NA	TGTGCCAGCAGCGAGCAGGGCGCGAACACCGGGGAGCTGTTTTTT	CASSEQGANTGELFF
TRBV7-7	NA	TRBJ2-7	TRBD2	TGTGCTAGCAGCGAGGGGACTAGCTACGAGCAGTACTTC	CASSEGTSYEQYF
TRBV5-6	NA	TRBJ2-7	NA	TGTGCCAGCAGCTTGTTCTTGGCGGGAACCTACGAGCAGTACTTC	CASSLFLAGTYEQYF
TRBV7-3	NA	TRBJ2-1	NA	TGTGCCAGCAGCCGAGCCTCTAGCAGCTACAATGAGCAGTTCTTC	CASSRASSSYNEQFF
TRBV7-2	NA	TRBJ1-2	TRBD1	TGTGCCAGCAGCCTCAGGACAGGAACCTTAGGTGGCTACACCTTC	CASSLRTGTLGGYTF
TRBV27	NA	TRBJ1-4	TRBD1	TGTGCCAGCAGTCTCCGGGACAGTAATGAAAAACTGTTTTTT	CASSLRDSNEKLFF
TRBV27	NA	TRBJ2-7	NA	TGTGCCAGCAGTTCCCTGGGCTGGACCTACGAGCAGTACTTC	CASSSLGWTYEQYF
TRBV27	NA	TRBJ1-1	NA	TGTGCCAGCAGTGGATCGGGGAACACTGAAGCTTTCTTT	CASSGSGNTEAFF
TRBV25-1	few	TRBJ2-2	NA	TGTGCCAGCATAGACGGGAGCGGGACCGGGGAGCTGTTTTTT	CASIDGSGTGELFF
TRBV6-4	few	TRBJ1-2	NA	TGTGCCAGCAGTGCGGCCAGGGAGGGGAACTATGGCTACACCTTC	CASSAAREGNYGYTF
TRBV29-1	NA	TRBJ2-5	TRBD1	TGCAGCGTTGAAGTTGGGACAGGGCAAGAGACCCAGTACTTC	CSVEVGTGQETQYF
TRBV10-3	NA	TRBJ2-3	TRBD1	TGTGCCACCAAGACAGGGAGCACAGATACGCAGTATTTT	CATKTGSTDTQYF
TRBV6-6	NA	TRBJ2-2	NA	TGTGCCAGCAGTTACACAACAGCAGCCAACACCGGGGAGCTGTTTTTT	CASSYTTAANTGELFF
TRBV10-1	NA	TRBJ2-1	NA	TGCGCCAGCAGTGAGGGCCGGACAAGCCCTGAGCAGTTCTTC	CASSEGRTSPEQFF
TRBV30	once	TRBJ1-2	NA	TGTGCCTGGAGACGGACAGATGAGTTCTATGGCTACACCTTC	CAWRRTDEFYGYTF
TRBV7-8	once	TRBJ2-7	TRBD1	TGTGCCAGCAGCTTTCCCGGGACAGGGACCACCTACGAGCAGTACTTC	CASSFPGTGTTYEQYF
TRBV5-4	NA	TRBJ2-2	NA	TGTGCCAGCTCCACAGGTTCGAACACCGGGGAGCTGTTTTTT	CASSTGSNTGELFF
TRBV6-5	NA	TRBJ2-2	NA	TGTGCCAGCAGTTACCTTACTAGCTTGGGGCCCGGGGAGCTGTTTTTT	CASSYLTSLGPGELFF
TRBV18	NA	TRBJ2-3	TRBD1	TGTGCCAGCTCCCCCGGGACAGGGGACCCCGATACGCAGTATTTT	CASSPGTGDPDTQYF
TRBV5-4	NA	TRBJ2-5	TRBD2	TGTGCCAGCAGCTTGTTGGCGGGAGGCCCCCAAGAGACCCAGTACTTC	CASSLLAGGPQETQYF
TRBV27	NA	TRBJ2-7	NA	TGTGCCAGCCGTCGTGGGGCCTCCTACGAGCAGTACTTC	CASRRGASYEQYF
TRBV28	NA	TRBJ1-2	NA	TGTGCCAGCACCAATCCATCTAACTATGGCTACACCTTC	CASTNPSNYGYTF
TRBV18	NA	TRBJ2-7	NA	TGTGCCAGCTCACCGCGACGGGAACCCCCCAAGATCGTGCAGTACTTC	CASSPRREPPKIVQYF